The present T cell receptor beta chain was sequenced within a study of blood T cell repertoires in COVID-19. As for the study in general: Sites across the United States, Italy and Spain contributed samples from acute and convalescent COVID-19. Sources were T cells, B-cell-depleted T cells, or PBMCs; the material itself was cDNA or gDNA.

For this clone: One junction end disagrees with the germline gene, perhaps due to a read error.

TCRdb's copy holds only in-frame clones and misses some; the assay was immunoSEQ multiplex PCR. The sample holds 120,000 or so clones; roughly four fifths are singletons and the top ten take around 5.9%. The sample consisted of peripheral blood. The sequence was obtained from a man aged 60 to 75 with acute or convalescent COVID-19.

The CDR3 region is CAGSRGLGNTIYF. CDR3 nucleotides: TGTGCCGGCAGCAGGGGGCTTGGAAACACCATATATTTT. The chain couples TRBV2 to TRBJ1-3; TRBD1 matches at 8 bases. CDR1 and CDR2 (germline): SNHLY, FYNNEI. CDR3 size: 13 residues.